The TCR beta chain described here comes from a study of esophageal squamous cell carcinoma under preoperative chemotherapy. General observations from the study: Post-treatment tumor-infiltrating lymphocytes appeared partly derived from peripheral T cells migrating into the tumor.

One entry per CDR3 protein results from TCRdb running MiXCR on the PCR reads. Of over 14,000 distinct CDR3 sequences in the sample, roughly 60% were seen once. With regard to this clonotype: The target antigen is unknown.

Regarding time point: before preoperative PTX-NDP chemotherapy. The CDR3 has 16 residues. CDR1 MNHNS and CDR2 SASEGT come from the germline V gene. This specimen was taken from a patient given preoperative chemotherapy. The source is a human donor with esophageal squamous cell carcinoma. The donor label of this sample is uncertain. The chain combines TRBV6-1 with TRBJ2-3; TRBD1 agrees at 8 bases. The J call may be wrong; the DNA end is better matched by TRBJ2-7. The CDR3 DNA is TGTGCCAGCAGGGAATGGGGGACAGGTGAGCCAGAGACGCAGTACTTC. Encoded protein: CASREWGTGEPETQYF.